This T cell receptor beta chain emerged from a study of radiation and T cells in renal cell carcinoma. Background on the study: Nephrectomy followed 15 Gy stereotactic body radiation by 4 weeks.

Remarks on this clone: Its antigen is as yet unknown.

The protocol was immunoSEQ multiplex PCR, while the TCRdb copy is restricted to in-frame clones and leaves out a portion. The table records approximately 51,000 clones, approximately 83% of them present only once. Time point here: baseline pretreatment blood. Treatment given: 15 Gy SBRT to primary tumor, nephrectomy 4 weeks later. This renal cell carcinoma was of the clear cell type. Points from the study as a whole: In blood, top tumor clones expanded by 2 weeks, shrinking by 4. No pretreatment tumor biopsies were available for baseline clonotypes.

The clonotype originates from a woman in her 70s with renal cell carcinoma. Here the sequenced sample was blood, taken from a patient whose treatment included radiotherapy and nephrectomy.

CDR3: CAWAGGGRGNTDTQYF. CDR3 bases: TGTGCCTGGGCCGGCGGGGGGCGAGGGAACACAGATACGCAGTATTTT. This chain connects TRBV30 to TRBJ2-3; 8 nucleotides match TRBD2. J gave up 2 bases and V 5 bases, and 12 bases lay outside the gene matches. The length of the CDR3 is 16 residues. Germline CDR1 reads GTSNPN; CDR2 reads SVGIG (reference sequence).